The count of the clone carrying this T cell receptor beta chain is one. The PCR contained 60 Vbeta and 13 Jbeta primers. Here immunoSEQ multiplex PCR was the method, and the copy in TCRdb shows in-frame clones only, minus some. The sample lists about 230,000 clones, about 83% occurring once. This entry belongs to a study of cytomegalovirus exposure and HLA in healthy donors. Germline V gene lookup returns CDR1 MNHEY and CDR2 SVGAGI. The CDR3 has 15 amino acids. The source of this sequence is a human donor in good health. The chain joins TRBV6-5 to TRBJ2-5; D unclear. Matching the DNA end better, TRBJ2-7 makes the J call doubtful. Sequenced input: PBMCs. This chain's CDR3 is CASSLSAKSSYEQYF. The DNA for the CDR3 is TGTGCCAGCAGCCTTAGTGCCAAGAGCTCCTACGAGCAGTACTTC.